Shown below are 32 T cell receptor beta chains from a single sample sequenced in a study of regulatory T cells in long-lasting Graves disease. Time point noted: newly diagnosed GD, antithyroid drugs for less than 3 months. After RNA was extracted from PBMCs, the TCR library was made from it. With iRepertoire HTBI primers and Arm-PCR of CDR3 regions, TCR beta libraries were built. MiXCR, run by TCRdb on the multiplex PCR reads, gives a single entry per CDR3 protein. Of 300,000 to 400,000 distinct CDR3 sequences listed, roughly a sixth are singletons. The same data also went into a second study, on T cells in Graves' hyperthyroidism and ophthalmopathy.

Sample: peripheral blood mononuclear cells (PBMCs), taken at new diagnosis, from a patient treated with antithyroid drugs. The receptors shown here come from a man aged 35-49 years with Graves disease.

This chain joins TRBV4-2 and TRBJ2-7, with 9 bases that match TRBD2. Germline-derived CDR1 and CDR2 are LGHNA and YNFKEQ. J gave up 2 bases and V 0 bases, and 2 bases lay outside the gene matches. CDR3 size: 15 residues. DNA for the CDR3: TGTGCCAGCAGCCAAGATGGCGGGGGGGCCTACGAGCAGTACTTC. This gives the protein CASSQDGGGAYEQYF.

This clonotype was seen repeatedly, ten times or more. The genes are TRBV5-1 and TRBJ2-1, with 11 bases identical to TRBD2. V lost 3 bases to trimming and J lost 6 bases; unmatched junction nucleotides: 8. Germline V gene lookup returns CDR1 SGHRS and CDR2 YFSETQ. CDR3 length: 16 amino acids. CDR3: CASSSSSSGGLNEQFF. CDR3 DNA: TGCGCCAGCAGCTCCAGCTCTAGCGGGGGGCTCAATGAGCAGTTCTTC.

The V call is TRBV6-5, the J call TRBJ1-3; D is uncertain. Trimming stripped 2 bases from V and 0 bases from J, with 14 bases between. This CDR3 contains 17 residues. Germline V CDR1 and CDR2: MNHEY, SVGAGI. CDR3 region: CASSYERNLLSGNTIYF. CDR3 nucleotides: TGTGCCAGCAGTTACGAGAGGAATTTGCTCTCTGGAAACACCATATATTTT.

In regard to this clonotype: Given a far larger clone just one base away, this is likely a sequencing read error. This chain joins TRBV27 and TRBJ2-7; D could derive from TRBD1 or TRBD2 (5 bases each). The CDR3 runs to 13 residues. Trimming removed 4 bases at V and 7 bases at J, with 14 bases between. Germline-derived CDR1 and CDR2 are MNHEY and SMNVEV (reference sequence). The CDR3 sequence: CASSSGPHNEQYF. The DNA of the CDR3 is TGTGCCAGCAGTTCGGGACCACACAATGAGCAGTACTTC.

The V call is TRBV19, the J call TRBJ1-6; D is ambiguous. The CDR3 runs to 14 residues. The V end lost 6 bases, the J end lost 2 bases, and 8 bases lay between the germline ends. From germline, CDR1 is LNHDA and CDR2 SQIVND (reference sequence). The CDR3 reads CASSLGAYNSPLHF. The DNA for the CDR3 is TGTGCCAGTAGCCTGGGTGCCTATAATTCACCCCTCCACTTT.

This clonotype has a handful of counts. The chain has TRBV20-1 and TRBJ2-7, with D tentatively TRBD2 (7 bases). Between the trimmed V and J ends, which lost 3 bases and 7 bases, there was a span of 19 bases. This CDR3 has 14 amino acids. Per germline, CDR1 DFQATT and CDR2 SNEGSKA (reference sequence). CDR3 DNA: TGCAGTGCTAGCCTAGGTGGGGGGGCGAGGGAGCAGTACTTC. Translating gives CSASLGGGAREQYF.

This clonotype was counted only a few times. CDR3 in amino acids: CASSQVYQNQPQHF. DNA of the CDR3: TGCGCCAGCAGCCAAGTTTACCAGAATCAGCCCCAGCATTTT. The chain couples TRBV4-3 to TRBJ1-5, with unresolved D. This CDR3 comprises 14 residues. V was trimmed by 1 base and J by 4 bases, leaving 8 bases between them. Germline V gene sequence: CDR1 LGHNA, CDR2 YSLEER.

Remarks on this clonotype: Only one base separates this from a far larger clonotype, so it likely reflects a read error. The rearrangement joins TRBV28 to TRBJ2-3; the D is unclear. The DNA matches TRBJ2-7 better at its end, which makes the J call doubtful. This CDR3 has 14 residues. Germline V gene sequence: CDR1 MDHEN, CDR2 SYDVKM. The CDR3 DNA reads TGTGCCAGCAGTTCCTCTGGGAAAGGGTACGAGCAGTACTTC. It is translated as CASSSSGKGYEQYF.

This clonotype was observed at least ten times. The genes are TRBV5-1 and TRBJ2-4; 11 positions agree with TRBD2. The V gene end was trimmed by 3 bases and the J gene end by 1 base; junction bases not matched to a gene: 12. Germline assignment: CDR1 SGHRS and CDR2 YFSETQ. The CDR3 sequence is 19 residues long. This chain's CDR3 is CASSSTGTSGFSAKNIQYF. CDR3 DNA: TGCGCCAGCAGCTCGACCGGGACTAGCGGCTTTTCCGCCAAAAACATTCAGTACTTC.

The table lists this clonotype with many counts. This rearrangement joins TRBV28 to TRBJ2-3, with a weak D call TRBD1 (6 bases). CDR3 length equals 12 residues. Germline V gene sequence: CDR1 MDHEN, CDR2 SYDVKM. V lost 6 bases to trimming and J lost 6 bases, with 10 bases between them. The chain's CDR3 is CASRQGYDTQYF. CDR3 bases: TGTGCCAGCAGACAGGGATACGATACGCAGTATTTT.

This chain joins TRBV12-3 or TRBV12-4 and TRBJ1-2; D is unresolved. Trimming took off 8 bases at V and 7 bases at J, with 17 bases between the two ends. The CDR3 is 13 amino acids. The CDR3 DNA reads TGTGCCAGCCGGGCCCCCGACGGCCTTGGCTACACCTTC. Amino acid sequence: CASRAPDGLGYTF.

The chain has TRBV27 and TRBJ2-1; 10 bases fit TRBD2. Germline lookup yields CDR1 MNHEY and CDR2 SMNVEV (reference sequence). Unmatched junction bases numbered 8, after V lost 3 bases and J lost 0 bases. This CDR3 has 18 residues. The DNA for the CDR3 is TGTGCCAGCAGTTTGCGAAGCGGGGGGGGCAGCTCCTACAATGAGCAGTTCTTC. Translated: CASSLRSGGGSSYNEQFF.

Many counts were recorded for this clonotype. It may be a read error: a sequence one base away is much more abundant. The CDR3 loop is CTSRSGTPYEQYF. As DNA, the CDR3 is TGTACCAGCAGATCCGGGACCCCCTACGAGCAGTACTTC. The chain joins TRBV28 to TRBJ2-7, with D possibly being TRBD1 or TRBD2 (5 bases each). This CDR3 region has 13 residues. CDR1 is MDHEN and CDR2 is SYDVKM in the germline V gene.

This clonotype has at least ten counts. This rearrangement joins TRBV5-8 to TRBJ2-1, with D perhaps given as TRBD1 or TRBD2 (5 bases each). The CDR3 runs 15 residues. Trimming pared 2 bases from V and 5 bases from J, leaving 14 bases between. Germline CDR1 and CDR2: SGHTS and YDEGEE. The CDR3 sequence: CASSLFRDGDNEQFF. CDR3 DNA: TGTGCCAGCAGCTTATTCCGGGACGGGGACAATGAGCAGTTCTTC.

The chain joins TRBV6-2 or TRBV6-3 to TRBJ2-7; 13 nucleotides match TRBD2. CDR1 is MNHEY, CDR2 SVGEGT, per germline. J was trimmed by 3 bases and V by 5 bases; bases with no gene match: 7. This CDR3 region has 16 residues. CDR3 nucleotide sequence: TGTGCCAGCAGTGAATTCGGGACTAGCGGGGACTACGAGCAGTACTTC. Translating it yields CASSEFGTSGDYEQYF.

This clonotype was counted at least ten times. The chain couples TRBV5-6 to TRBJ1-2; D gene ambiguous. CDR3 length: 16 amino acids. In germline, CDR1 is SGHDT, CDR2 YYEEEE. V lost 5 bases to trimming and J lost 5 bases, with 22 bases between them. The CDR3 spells CASRPPVNRVSYGYTF. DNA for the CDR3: TGTGCCAGCAGACCGCCGGTGAACAGAGTGTCGTATGGCTACACCTTC.

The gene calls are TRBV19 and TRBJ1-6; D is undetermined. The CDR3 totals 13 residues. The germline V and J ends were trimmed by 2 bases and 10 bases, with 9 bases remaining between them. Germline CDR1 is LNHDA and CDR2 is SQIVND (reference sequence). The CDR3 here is CASSIQVDSPLHF. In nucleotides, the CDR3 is TGTGCCAGTAGTATACAGGTTGACTCACCCCTCCACTTT.

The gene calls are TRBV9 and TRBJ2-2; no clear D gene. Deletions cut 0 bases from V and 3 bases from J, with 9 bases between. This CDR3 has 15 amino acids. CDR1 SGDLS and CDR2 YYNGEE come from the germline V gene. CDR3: CASSVVPWDTGELFF. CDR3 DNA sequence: TGTGCCAGCAGCGTAGTCCCATGGGACACCGGGGAGCTGTTTTTT.

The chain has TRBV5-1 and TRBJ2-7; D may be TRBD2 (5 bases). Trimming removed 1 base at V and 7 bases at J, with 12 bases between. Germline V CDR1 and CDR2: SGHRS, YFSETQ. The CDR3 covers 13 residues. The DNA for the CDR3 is TGCGCCAGCAGCTTGAGAGGGTTGGATGAGCAGTACTTC. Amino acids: CASSLRGLDEQYF.

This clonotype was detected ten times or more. The chain's CDR3 is CASSQDMAVQETQYF. The CDR3 DNA sequence: TGCGCCAGCAGCCAAGATATGGCGGTCCAAGAGACCCAGTACTTC. This chain links TRBV4-3 with TRBJ2-5; D not resolved. The CDR3 has 15 residues. Trimming took 0 bases from V and 1 from J, leaving 9 bases between them. Germline assignment: CDR1 LGHNA and CDR2 YSLEER.

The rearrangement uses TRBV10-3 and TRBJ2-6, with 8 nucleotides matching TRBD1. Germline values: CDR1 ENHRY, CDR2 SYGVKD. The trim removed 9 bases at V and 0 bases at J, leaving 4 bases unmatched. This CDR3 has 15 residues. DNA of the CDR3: TGTGCCATAAGACAGGGGAGCTCTGGGGCCAACGTCCTGACTTTC. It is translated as CAIRQGSSGANVLTF.

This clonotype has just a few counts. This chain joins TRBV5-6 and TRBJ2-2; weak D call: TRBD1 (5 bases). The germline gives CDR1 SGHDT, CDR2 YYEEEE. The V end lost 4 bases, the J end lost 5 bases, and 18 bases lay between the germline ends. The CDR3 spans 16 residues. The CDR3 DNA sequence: TGTGCCAGCAGCCCGTCGCAGGGTCCTAGGACCGGGGAGCTGTTTTTT. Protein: CASSPSQGPRTGELFF.

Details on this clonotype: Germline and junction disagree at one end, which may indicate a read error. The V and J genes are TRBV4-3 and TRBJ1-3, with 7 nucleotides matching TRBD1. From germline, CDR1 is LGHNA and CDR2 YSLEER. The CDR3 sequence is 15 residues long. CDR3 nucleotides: TGCGCCAGCAGCCAAGGACAGGGCGGTGGAAACACCACATATTTT. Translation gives CASSQGQGGGNTTYF.

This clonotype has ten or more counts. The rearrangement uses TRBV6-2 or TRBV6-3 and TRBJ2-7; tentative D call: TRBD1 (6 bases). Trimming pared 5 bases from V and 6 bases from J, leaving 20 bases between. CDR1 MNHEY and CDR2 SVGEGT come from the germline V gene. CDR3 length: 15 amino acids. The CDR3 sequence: CASSRASDSSSEQYF. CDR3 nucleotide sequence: TGTGCCAGCAGTCGAGCCTCGGACAGCTCGAGCGAGCAGTACTTC.

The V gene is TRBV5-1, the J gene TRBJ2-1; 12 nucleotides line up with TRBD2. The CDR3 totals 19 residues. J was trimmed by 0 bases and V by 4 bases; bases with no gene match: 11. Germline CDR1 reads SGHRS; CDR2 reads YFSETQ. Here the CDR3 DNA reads TGCGCCAGCAGCCCGGCAACTAGCGGGGGGCTAAGCTCCTACAATGAGCAGTTCTTC. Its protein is CASSPATSGGLSSYNEQFF.

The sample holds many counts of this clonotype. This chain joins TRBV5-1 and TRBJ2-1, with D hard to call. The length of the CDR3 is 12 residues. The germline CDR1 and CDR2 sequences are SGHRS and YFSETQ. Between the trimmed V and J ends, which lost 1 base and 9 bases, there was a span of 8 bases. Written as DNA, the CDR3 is TGCGCCAGCAGCTTGTCGTACCGTGAGCAGTTCTTC. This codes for CASSLSYREQFF.

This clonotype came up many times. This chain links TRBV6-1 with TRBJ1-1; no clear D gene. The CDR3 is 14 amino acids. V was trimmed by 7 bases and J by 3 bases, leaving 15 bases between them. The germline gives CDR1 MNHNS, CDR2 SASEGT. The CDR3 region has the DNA TGTGCCAGCAAGGCCCAGGAGGGCGACACTGAAGCTTTCTTT. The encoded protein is CASKAQEGDTEAFF.

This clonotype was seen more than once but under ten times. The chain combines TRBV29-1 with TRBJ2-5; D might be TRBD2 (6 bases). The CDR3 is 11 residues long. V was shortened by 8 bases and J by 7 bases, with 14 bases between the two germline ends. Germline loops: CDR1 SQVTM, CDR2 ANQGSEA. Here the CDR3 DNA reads TGCAGCACGCCCCAGGGAGGGACCCAGTACTTC. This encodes CSTPQGGTQYF.

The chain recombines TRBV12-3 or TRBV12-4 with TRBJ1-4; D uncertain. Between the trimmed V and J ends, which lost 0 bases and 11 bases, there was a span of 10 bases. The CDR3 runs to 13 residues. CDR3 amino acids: CASSLAAGGKLFF. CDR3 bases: TGTGCCAGCAGTTTAGCCGCCGGCGGGAAACTGTTTTTT.

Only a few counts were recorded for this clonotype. Here the CDR3 DNA reads TGTGCCATCAGTGTGGACAGGGGTCGGGGCTACACCTTC. Protein product: CAISVDRGRGYTF. V gene TRBV10-3 combines with J gene TRBJ1-2; TRBD1 matches at 9 bases. The J segment lost 8 bases and the V segment lost 4 bases, leaving 5 bases of the junction unmatched. Germline V gives CDR1 ENHRY, CDR2 SYGVKD. The CDR3 has 13 amino acids.

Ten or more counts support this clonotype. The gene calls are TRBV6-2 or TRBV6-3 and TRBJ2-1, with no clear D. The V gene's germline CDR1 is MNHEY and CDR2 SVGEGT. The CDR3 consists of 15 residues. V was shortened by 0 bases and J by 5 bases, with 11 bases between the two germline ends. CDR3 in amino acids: CASSYSLATNNEQFF. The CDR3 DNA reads TGTGCCAGCAGTTACTCGTTGGCGACCAACAATGAGCAGTTCTTC.

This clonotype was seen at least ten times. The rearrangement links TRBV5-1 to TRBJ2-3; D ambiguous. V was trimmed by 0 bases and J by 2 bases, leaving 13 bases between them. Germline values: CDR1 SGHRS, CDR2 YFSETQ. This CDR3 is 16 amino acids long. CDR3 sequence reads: CASSLDGDPITDTQYF. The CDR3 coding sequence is TGCGCCAGCAGCTTGGATGGGGATCCGATCACAGATACGCAGTATTTT.